One sample yielded the 7 T cell receptor beta chains listed below, sequenced in a study of beta chain features in type 1 diabetes. Findings of the study overall: Among all four CD4+ subsets, Type 1 diabetes patients had TCRB CDR3s that were moderately but significantly shorter.

Their cognate antigens are unknown. The study reverse transcribed the entire isolated RNA, so it sequenced expressed TCRB transcripts. Sequencing used immunoSEQ multiplex PCR; TCRdb keeps in-frame clones, though not all of them. Of hundreds of thousands of clones listed, around 15% are singletons. Sequences were obtained from naive CD4+ T cells from blood. The receptor set was obtained from a man younger than 30 with type 1 diabetes.

V is TRBV29-1 and J is TRBJ2-7; D is possibly TRBD2 (6 bases). This CDR3 is 16 amino acids long. Per the germline V gene, CDR1 is SQVTM and CDR2 is ANQGSEA. Trimming took off 5 bases at V and 2 bases at J, with 22 bases between the two ends. DNA of the CDR3: TGCAGCGTTTCTACCCCCGGGGGAGGAAAGGCCTACGAGCAGTACTTC. It is translated as CSVSTPGGGKAYEQYF.

This clone was detected only a few times. The V gene is TRBV2, the J gene TRBJ2-1; 7 nucleotides line up with TRBD2. The CDR3 is 12 amino acids. J was trimmed by 10 bases and V by 8 bases; bases with no gene match: 8. Germline lookup yields CDR1 SNHLY and CDR2 FYNNEI. The CDR3 DNA reads TGTGCCAGCGTAACTTCCGGGGGGGAGCAGTTCTTC. It specifies CASVTSGGEQFF.

This clone was recorded a few times. This chain connects TRBV30 to TRBJ2-5, with 10 bases identical to TRBD1. Trimming took 7 bases from V and 5 from J; bases not matched to a gene: 10. Germline values: CDR1 GTSNPN, CDR2 SVGIG (reference sequence). This CDR3 has 14 amino acids. CDR3 nucleotide sequence: TGTGCCTCCTTTCGACAGGGGGCCTGGGAGACCCAGTACTTC. Translated, it gives CASFRQGAWETQYF.

The chain recombines TRBV6-5 with TRBJ1-5, with 7 bases fitting TRBD1. The ends lost 5 bases at V and 7 bases at J; junction bases unmatched: 8. The germline gives CDR1 MNHEY, CDR2 SVGAGI. The CDR3 totals 14 residues. The CDR3 sequence: CASSRTGALQPQHF. The DNA of the CDR3 is TGTGCCAGCAGTCGCACAGGGGCATTACAGCCCCAGCATTTT.

V is TRBV11-2 and J is TRBJ1-4; 8 bases are a match to TRBD1. The CDR3 loop spans 15 amino acids. V shed 4 bases, J shed 8 bases, and the junction held 9 bases outside the gene matches. Looked up from germline, CDR1 is SGHAT and CDR2 is FQNNGV. CDR3 loop: CASSYGQGGWEKLFF. The CDR3 nucleotides read TGTGCCAGCAGCTATGGACAGGGAGGATGGGAAAAACTGTTTTTT.

The rearrangement uses TRBV14 and TRBJ2-3; a weak D match, TRBD2 (5 bases). This CDR3 comprises 14 residues. V was trimmed by 5 bases and J by 7 bases, leaving 16 bases between them. Germline V lookup: CDR1 SGHDN, CDR2 FVKESK. In DNA, the CDR3 is TGTGCCAGCAGCTTTTCCCTCGGGGAGAATACGCAGTATTTT. Its protein product is CASSFSLGENTQYF.

This clone has only a few counts. This sequence joins TRBV15 and TRBJ2-7, with 8 bases lining up with TRBD2. Germline loops: CDR1 LNHNV, CDR2 YYDKDF (reference sequence). CDR3 length equals 15 residues. V shed 1 base, J shed 0 bases, and the junction held 2 bases outside the gene matches. This chain's CDR3 is CATSRAGGDSYEQYF. The CDR3 nucleotides read TGTGCCACCAGCAGAGCCGGGGGGGACTCCTACGAGCAGTACTTC.